This T cell receptor (beta chain) was identified during a study of T cells in Graves' hyperthyroidism and ophthalmopathy. Whole-study results and caveats: A model using 13 V-J features told ophthalmopathy apart from stable hyperthyroidism. Ophthalmopathy, as predicted by the model, came a median 6.5 months after the prediction.

The authors took PBMCs from 9.5 to 10 ml fresh peripheral blood. RNA transcripts were the template for amplifying TCR beta CDR3 regions. The HTBI primer set served for first-round RT-PCR of the TCR CDR3. TCRdb called the multiplex PCR reads again in MiXCR, with one record for every CDR3 protein. Here the sample spans approximately 620,000 distinct CDR3 sequences, roughly 16% being singletons. There are many counts of this clonotype. Its antigen remains unidentified. V lost 6 bases to trimming and J lost 3 bases, with 15 bases between them. Germline CDR1 reads SNHLY; CDR2 reads FYNNEI. The CDR3 totals 14 residues.

The chain recombines TRBV2 with TRBJ2-7; no clear D. The sequenced sample was blood. The origin of this receptor is a middle-aged woman with Graves' ophthalmopathy. The CDR3 region has the DNA TGTGCCAGCAGGCCCGGCACCGAGAGCTACGAGCAGTACTTC. Translated: CASRPGTESYEQYF.